Sequencing of this TCR beta chain was carried out in a study of early T cells in non-severe SARS-CoV-2 infection. Study in general: Whole-blood bulk RNA, unsorted, was sequenced, and chains were unpaired. Whole-study findings and limits: Private and CD4 specificities were missed by VDJdb matching, skewed to anti-spike CD8.

Worth noting for this clonotype: Antigen unknown.

The TCR library protocol was used to attach unique molecular identifiers. These identifiers were attached to individual cDNA molecules. Using its own MiXCR run on the 5' RACE reads, TCRdb lists one record per CDR3 protein. The sample lists 60,000 or so distinct CDR3 sequences, 9.5% to 15% occurring once. The sequencing input was whole blood. The TCR comes from an adult who was a healthcare worker with PCR-confirmed SARS-CoV-2 infection or an uninfected control (not recorded which).

DNA for the CDR3: TGTGCCAGCAGCGTAGAGAGCGGGAGTAGTCAGACCCAGTACTTC. This codes for CASSVESGSSQTQYF. The chain employs TRBV9 and TRBJ2-5, with 8 nucleotides matching TRBD2. The germline V gene encodes CDR1 SGDLS and CDR2 YYNGEE. The CDR3 runs to 15 residues. V lost 0 bases, J lost 6 bases, and 7 bases stayed unmatched.